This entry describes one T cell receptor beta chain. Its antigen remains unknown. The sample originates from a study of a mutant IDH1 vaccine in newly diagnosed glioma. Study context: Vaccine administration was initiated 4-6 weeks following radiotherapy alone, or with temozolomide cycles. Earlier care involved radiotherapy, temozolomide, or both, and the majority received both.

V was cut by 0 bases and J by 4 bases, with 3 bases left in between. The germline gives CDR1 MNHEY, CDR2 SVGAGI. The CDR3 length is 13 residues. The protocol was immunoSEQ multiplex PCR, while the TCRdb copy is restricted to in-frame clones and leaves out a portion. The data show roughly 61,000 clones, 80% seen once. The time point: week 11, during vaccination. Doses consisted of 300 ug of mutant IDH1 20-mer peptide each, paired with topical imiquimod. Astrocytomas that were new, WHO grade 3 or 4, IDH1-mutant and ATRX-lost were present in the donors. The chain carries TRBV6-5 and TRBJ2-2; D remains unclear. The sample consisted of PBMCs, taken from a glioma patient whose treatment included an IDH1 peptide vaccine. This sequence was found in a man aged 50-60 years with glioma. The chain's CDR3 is CASSYSSTGELFF. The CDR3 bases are TGTGCCAGCAGTTACTCGAGCACCGGGGAGCTGTTTTTT.